The 9 T cell receptor beta chains below all came from one sample that was sequenced in a study of blood T cell repertoires in COVID-19 (dated by TCRdb to the early 2020s). Receptor libraries were prepared by the immunoSEQ multiplex PCR assay. TCRdb retrieved this table from immuneACCESS and kept in-frame rearrangements only. Not all clones are present; in checked studies, unresolved V genes account for under half, and no reason is known for the remainder. The table for this sample lists 85,000 to 120,000 clones; around 90% of them were counted only once. The top ten clones comprise 4% to 5.5% of the sample. Sequences were obtained from peripheral blood. These receptors originate from a woman between 45 and 60 years old with COVID-19, enrolled during active disease.

This chain connects TRBV5-8 to TRBJ2-7; 7 positions match TRBD2. Germline V CDR1 and CDR2: SGHTS, YDEGEE. With 3 bases clipped from V and 2 bases from J, the junction kept 5 bases outside the gene matches. The CDR3 covers 14 residues. The DNA of the CDR3 is TGTGCCAGCAGCTCTTGGGCGGGGGCCTACGAGCAGTACTTC. It yields the protein CASSSWAGAYEQYF.

In regard to this clone: One end of the junction does not line up with germline, which may come from a read error. The chain employs TRBV13 and TRBJ2-3, with 9 bases lining up with TRBD2. Looked up from germline, CDR1 is PRHDT and CDR2 is FYEKMQ (reference sequence). CDR3 length: 15 residues. CDR3 amino acids: CASRAGGYSTNTQYF. CDR3 nucleotides: TGTGCCAGCAGGGCGGGGGGGTATAGCACAAATACGCAGTATTTT.

The gene calls are TRBV10-3 and TRBJ2-3, with 7 bases identical to TRBD2. This CDR3 contains 16 residues. J gave up 3 bases and V 5 bases, and 11 bases lay outside the gene matches. CDR1 is ENHRY, CDR2 SYGVKD, per germline. The CDR3: CAISSVSGGWTDTQYF. The CDR3 DNA follows: TGTGCCATCAGTTCCGTTTCGGGGGGTTGGACAGATACGCAGTATTTT.

The rearrangement uses TRBV30 and TRBJ2-7; 9 bases line up with TRBD2. Germline V gives CDR1 GTSNPN, CDR2 SVGIG (reference sequence). This CDR3 comprises 14 residues. J gave up 0 bases and V 3 bases, and 3 bases lay outside the gene matches. CDR3 protein: CAWRQRGVSYEQYF. CDR3 in DNA: TGTGCCTGGAGGCAGCGGGGGGTCTCCTACGAGCAGTACTTC.

The CDR3 is CASSRGGAGPDTQYF. The CDR3 nucleotides read TGCGCCAGCAGCCGAGGGGGGGCAGGACCAGATACGCAGTATTTT. The chain couples TRBV5-1 to TRBJ2-3; weak D call: TRBD2 (7 bases). The CDR3 totals 15 residues. CDR1 and CDR2 from the germline V gene are SGHRS and YFSETQ. V lost 4 bases and J lost 4, with 16 bases in between.

The chain combines TRBV3-1 (or the pseudogene TRBV3-2) with TRBJ1-1, with 11 bases aligning to TRBD1. The germline V gene encodes CDR1 LGHDT and CDR2 YNNKEL (reference sequence). CDR3 length: 16 residues. V trimming: 4 bases; J trimming: 3 bases; junction bases outside the gene matches: 7. CDR3 loop: CASSPGQGAGDTEAFF. The DNA of the CDR3 is TGTGCCAGCAGCCCCGGACAGGGGGCGGGGGACACTGAAGCTTTCTTT.

This chain uses TRBV18 with TRBJ2-3, with a tentative D call TRBD2 (6 bases). Germline CDR1 KGHSH, CDR2 LQKENI. V was trimmed by 3 bases and J by 3 bases, leaving 10 bases between them. This CDR3 region has 14 residues. CDR3 nucleotide sequence: TGTGCCAGCTCACCCAACGGGGGTACAGATACGCAGTATTTT. This translates into CASSPNGGTDTQYF.

There are a few counts of this clone. V usage is TRBV7-9 and J usage is TRBJ1-6, with 8 bases identical to TRBD1. The CDR3 contains 15 residues. Germline V CDR1 and CDR2: SEHNR, FQNEAQ (reference sequence). V dropped 5 bases and J dropped 7; count of bases not matched to a gene: 7. CDR3: CASSQGAGKNSPLHF. The DNA for the CDR3 is TGTGCCAGCAGCCAGGGGGCGGGGAAAAATTCACCCCTCCACTTT.

This chain connects TRBV30 to TRBJ1-4, with D maybe TRBD1 (6 bases). Between the trimmed V and J ends, which lost 2 bases and 5 bases, there was a span of 15 bases. This CDR3 has 15 residues. Germline CDR1 reads GTSNPN; CDR2 reads SVGIG (reference sequence). The CDR3 nucleotides are TGTGCCTGGAGTCATAAACAGGGAGTGAATGAAAAACTGTTTTTT. Translating gives CAWSHKQGVNEKLFF.